These 5 T cell receptor beta chains originate from one sample sequenced in a study of PD-1 blockade in classical Hodgkin lymphoma. The protocol was immunoSEQ multiplex PCR, while the TCRdb copy is restricted to in-frame clones and leaves out a portion. The sample gives over 85,000 clones, 85% to 95% of which show up once; 1.5% to 2.5% is in the top ten. As to time point: cycle 4 day 1 (C4D1), after more than five weeks of nivolumab. Each patient's relapse followed autologous stem cell transplantation, and brentuximab vedotin exposure varied. The specimen comprised peripheral blood mononuclear cells (PBMCs), sampled before the fourth cycle of nivolumab. All receptors derive from a human donor with classical Hodgkin lymphoma.

The chain is built from TRBV5-1 and TRBJ1-1, with a tentative D call TRBD1 (6 bases). The ends were cut back, 0 bases at V and 1 base at J, with 16 bases in the middle. Germline V gene sequence: CDR1 SGHRS, CDR2 YFSETQ. This CDR3 spans 17 amino acids. CDR3: CASSLALQGLKNTEAFF. The CDR3 region has the DNA TGCGCCAGCAGCTTGGCCCTCCAGGGGTTGAAGAACACTGAAGCTTTCTTT.

The genes are TRBV6-6 and TRBJ2-7; no definite D call. Germline V gives CDR1 MNHNY, CDR2 SVGAGI (reference sequence). Trimming shortened V by 6 bases and J by 0 bases, and 12 bases separated the two germline ends. This CDR3 spans 14 amino acids. The CDR3 DNA follows: TGTGCCAGCAGACCGGGCCTTAGCTCCTACGAGCAGTACTTC. Amino acid sequence: CASRPGLSSYEQYF.

The genes are TRBV30 and TRBJ1-4; tentative D call: TRBD1 (5 bases). V was shortened by 3 bases and J by 10 bases, with 15 bases between the two germline ends. The CDR3 totals 13 residues. Germline CDR1 reads GTSNPN; CDR2 reads SVGIG (reference sequence). CDR3 in amino acids: CAWRVQGGRKLFF. CDR3 nucleotide sequence: TGTGCCTGGAGGGTCCAGGGAGGGCGAAAACTGTTTTTT.

The J gene is TRBJ2-3, the V gene TRBV7-8; 7 nucleotides match TRBD2. The CDR3 is 16 amino acids. V shed 2 bases and J 4 bases; nucleotides not matched to a gene: 9. In germline, CDR1 is SGHVS, CDR2 FQNEAQ. The CDR3 loop is CASSLFRGSRADTQYF. The CDR3 bases are TGTGCCAGCAGCTTATTTCGCGGGAGTAGGGCAGATACGCAGTATTTT.

This chain uses TRBV15 with TRBJ2-3; D gene uncertain. CDR1 LNHNV and CDR2 YYDKDF come from the germline V gene (reference sequence). CDR3 size: 14 residues. The germline V and J ends were trimmed by 0 bases and 0 bases, with 4 bases remaining between them. As DNA, the CDR3 is TGTGCCACCAGCAGAGACGCCAGCACAGATACGCAGTATTTT. Translated: CATSRDASTDTQYF.